This TCR beta chain appears in the sequencing data of a study of T-cell reconstitution after alpha-beta-depleted transplantation in children. Construction of the TCRbeta library involved unique molecular identifiers. TCRdb redid the calling of the PCR reads with MiXCR, one entry per CDR3 protein. The table shows some 590,000 distinct CDR3 sequences, with 8% to 11% occurring only once. CDR1 DFQATT and CDR2 SNEGSKA come from the germline V gene (reference sequence). V was shortened by 5 bases and J by 9 bases, with 23 bases between the two germline ends. The CDR3 loop spans 15 amino acids. The receptor was derived from a human donor who donated a stem cell graft to a child with acute myeloid leukemia. The chain combines TRBV20-1 with TRBJ2-1; tentative D call: TRBD1 (5 bases). Here the sequenced sample was PBMCs from the stem cell graft donor, taken from the stem cell graft. CDR3 DNA sequence: TGCAGTGCTTCTCCACAGGATAATAAAATTGGTGAGCAGTTCTTC. It codes for CSASPQDNKIGEQFF.